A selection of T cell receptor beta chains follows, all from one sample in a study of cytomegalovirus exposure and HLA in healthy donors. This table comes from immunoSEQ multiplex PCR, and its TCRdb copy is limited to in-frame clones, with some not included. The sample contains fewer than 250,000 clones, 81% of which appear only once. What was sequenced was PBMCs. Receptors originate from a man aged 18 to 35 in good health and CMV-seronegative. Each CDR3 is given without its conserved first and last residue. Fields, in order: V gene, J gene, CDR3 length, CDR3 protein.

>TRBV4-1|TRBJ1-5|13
ASSTGWLGNQPQH
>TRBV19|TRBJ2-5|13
ASSILGRGQETQY
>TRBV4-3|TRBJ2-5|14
ASSRGDGGVQETQY
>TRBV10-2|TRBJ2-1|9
ASGYTGGWF
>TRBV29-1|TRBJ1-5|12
SVKGGTGNQPQH
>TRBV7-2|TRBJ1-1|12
ASSSNAQGAEAF
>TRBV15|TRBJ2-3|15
ATSREGGGLYTDTQY
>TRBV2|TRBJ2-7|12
ASSDPGQIYEQY
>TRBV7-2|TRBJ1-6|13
ASSRRTAINSPLH
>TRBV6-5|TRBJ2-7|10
ASSKGEYEQY
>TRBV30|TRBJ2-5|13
AWSPSEGWIETQY
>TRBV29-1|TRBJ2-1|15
STRGQNKPTSYNEQF